One and the same sample provided the 26 T cell receptor beta chains below, sequenced in a study of radiation and T cells in renal cell carcinoma. Here immunoSEQ multiplex PCR was the method, and the copy in TCRdb shows in-frame clones only, minus some. The sample yields 140,000 to 150,000 clones, about nine tenths seen once. Time point indicated: baseline pretreatment blood. The treatment here: 15 Gy SBRT to primary tumor, nephrectomy 4 weeks later. The specimen comprised blood, sampled from a patient whose treatment included radiotherapy and nephrectomy. The origin of the receptors is a woman in her sixties or seventies with renal cell carcinoma.

The chain joins TRBV7-8 to TRBJ2-1; 9 nucleotides agree with TRBD2. The germline CDR1 and CDR2 sequences are SGHVS and FQNEAQ. The CDR3 has 15 residues. Trimming cost V 1 base and J 8 bases; bases outside gene matches: 6. The CDR3 protein is CASSLGGGVVHEQFF. Here the CDR3 DNA reads TGTGCCAGCAGCTTAGGCGGGGGGGTTGTCCATGAGCAGTTCTTC.

The chain couples TRBV4-1 to TRBJ1-5, with 9 bases lining up with TRBD1. Germline V gene lookup returns CDR1 MGHRA and CDR2 YSYEKL. V shed 4 bases, J shed 5 bases, and the junction held 6 bases outside the gene matches. There are 15 residues in the CDR3. The CDR3 sequence: CASSLGTGRDQPQHF. CDR3 in DNA: TGCGCCAGCAGCCTCGGGACAGGGAGGGATCAGCCCCAGCATTTT.

The chain uses TRBV5-4 and TRBJ2-2, with D hard to call. Trimming shortened V by 3 bases and J by 9 bases, and 12 bases separated the two germline ends. The CDR3 extends over 13 amino acids. Germline lookup yields CDR1 SGHNT and CDR2 YYREEE (reference sequence). The CDR3 is CASSYIPGRELFF. For the CDR3, the DNA is TGTGCCAGCAGCTATATACCGGGCCGGGAGCTGTTTTTT.

The rearrangement uses TRBV11-1 and TRBJ1-1; 9 bases are a match to TRBD1. The germline CDR1 and CDR2 sequences are SGHAT and FQDESV (reference sequence). This CDR3 has 12 residues. J lost 4 bases, V lost 10 bases, and 4 bases had no gene match. The CDR3 loop is CATMTGGTEAFF. The CDR3 nucleotides are TGTGCCACCATGACAGGGGGCACTGAAGCTTTCTTT. The complete variable domain, with remaining parts taken from reference TRBV11-1 and TRBJ1-1, reads EAEVAQSPRYKITEKSQAVAFWCDPISGHATLYWYRQILGQGPELLVQFQDESVVDDSQLPKDRFSAERLKGVDSTLKIQPAELGDSAMYLCATMTGGTEAFFGQGTRLTVV.

In its sample, this clone was seen once. V gene TRBV6-5 combines with J gene TRBJ1-1; 7 bases fit TRBD1. This CDR3 has 13 amino acids. J gave up 4 bases and V 6 bases, and 5 bases lay outside the gene matches. The germline V gene encodes CDR1 MNHEY and CDR2 SVGAGI. DNA for the CDR3: TGTGCCAGCAGACCCGACAGGGTCACTGAAGCTTTCTTT. It yields the protein CASRPDRVTEAFF.

The chain is built from TRBV5-1 and TRBJ2-2; TRBD2 matches 10 bases. CDR1 SGHRS and CDR2 YFSETQ come from the germline V gene. J was trimmed by 5 bases and V by 4 bases; bases with no gene match: 8. The CDR3 extends over 16 amino acids. This CDR3 is CASSGMSGGATGELFF. The CDR3 DNA reads TGCGCCAGCAGCGGTATGAGCGGGGGGGCGACCGGGGAGCTGTTTTTT.

V and J are TRBV5-4 and TRBJ2-1; D may correspond to TRBD1 or TRBD2 (5 bases each). This CDR3 region has 15 residues. The V gene lost 0 bases and the J gene lost 0 bases, with 7 bases spanning the gap. Per the germline V gene, CDR1 is SGHNT and CDR2 is YYREEE (reference sequence). CDR3: CASSLEGSSYNEQFF. CDR3 DNA: TGTGCCAGCAGCTTGGAGGGGAGCTCCTACAATGAGCAGTTCTTC.

The chain is built from TRBV7-9 and TRBJ2-1; TRBD2 aligns across 10 bases. Germline loops: CDR1 SEHNR, CDR2 FQNEAQ (reference sequence). The CDR3 extends over 17 amino acids. After removal of 1 base from V and 1 base from J, the junction contained 4 bases not matched to a gene. CDR3 in DNA: TGTGCCAGCAGCTTAGAACTAGCGGGGCGGTCCTACAATGAGCAGTTCTTC. It codes for CASSLELAGRSYNEQFF.

The rearrangement links TRBV28 to TRBJ1-1; no reliable D call. The V gene's germline CDR1 is MDHEN and CDR2 SYDVKM. The length of the CDR3 is 12 residues. V lost 5 bases to trimming and J lost 2 bases, with 6 bases between them. CDR3 coding DNA: TGTGCCAGCAGTAGCGTTAACACTGAAGCTTTCTTT. Amino acids: CASSSVNTEAFF.

V usage is TRBV7-9 and J usage is TRBJ1-2; D is ambiguous. Germline V gene data show CDR1 as SEHNR and CDR2 as FQNEAQ (reference sequence). This CDR3 has 13 residues. V was trimmed by 1 base and J by 8 bases, leaving 11 bases between them. DNA for the CDR3: TGTGCCAGCAGCTTAGGAGCAAACTGGGGCTACACCTTC. Translating it yields CASSLGANWGYTF. Complete variable domain (other parts from reference TRBV7-9 and TRBJ1-2): DTGVSQNPRHKITKRGQNVTFRCDPISEHNRLYWYRQTLGQGPEFLTYFQNEAQLEKSRLLSDRFSAERPKGSFSTLEIQRTEQGDSAMYLCASSLGANWGYTFGSGTRLTVV.

This clone was observed once. The chain is built from TRBV27 and TRBJ2-7, with D possibly TRBD2 on 5 matching bases. Trimming removed 5 bases at V and 3 bases at J, with 11 bases between. Germline values: CDR1 MNHEY, CDR2 SMNVEV (reference sequence). This CDR3 has 13 residues. The CDR3 sequence: CASSASSYYEQYF. The CDR3, as DNA: TGTGCCAGCAGTGCTAGCTCCTACTACGAGCAGTACTTC.

The chain carries TRBV9 and TRBJ2-3, with TRBD2 matching 7 bases. CDR3 length: 14 amino acids. J gave up 9 bases and V 0 bases, and 7 bases lay outside the gene matches. Germline V gives CDR1 SGDLS, CDR2 YYNGEE. The CDR3 region has the DNA TGTGCCAGCAGCGTAGACTGGACCGGGGGGACGCAGTATTTT. It is translated as CASSVDWTGGTQYF.

V gene TRBV6-1 combines with J gene TRBJ1-5; D ambiguous. CDR3 length: 14 amino acids. Per germline, CDR1 MNHNS and CDR2 SASEGT. V was pared by 7 bases and J by 1 base, with 11 bases between. The CDR3 nucleotides are TGTGCCAGCACGGGAGAAGGGAGCAATCAGCCCCAGCATTTT. Translated: CASTGEGSNQPQHF.

This sequence joins TRBV29-1 and TRBJ2-2, with 9 bases lining up with TRBD2. Germline values: CDR1 SQVTM, CDR2 ANQGSEA. V lost 2 bases, J lost 7 bases, and 5 bases stayed unmatched. There are 14 residues in the CDR3. Written as DNA, the CDR3 is TGCAGCGTTGAATTGATTAGCGGGGGCGGGGAGCTGTTTTTT. This translates into CSVELISGGGELFF.

This sequence joins TRBV14 and TRBJ1-6; no firm D call. V gave up 5 bases and J gave up 0 bases, with 14 bases separating them. Germline CDR1 reads SGHDN; CDR2 reads FVKESK. This CDR3 region has 17 residues. The CDR3: CASSYTTPSSYNSPLHF. Written as DNA, the CDR3 is TGTGCCAGCAGCTATACGACCCCGAGCTCCTATAATTCACCCCTCCACTTT.

V and J are TRBV20-1 and TRBJ2-7; a weak D match, TRBD2 (5 bases). Trimming took 0 bases from V and 7 from J, leaving 7 bases between them. The CDR3 runs 11 residues. Per the germline V gene, CDR1 is DFQATT and CDR2 is SNEGSKA (reference sequence). CDR3 sequence (DNA): TGCAGTGCTAGAGACGGGATTGAGCAGTACTTC. The encoded protein is CSARDGIEQYF.

This chain joins TRBV28 and TRBJ2-6, with TRBD1 matching 9 bases. V shed 5 bases and J 0 bases; nucleotides not matched to a gene: 5. CDR1 and CDR2 from the germline V gene are MDHEN and SYDVKM. This CDR3 region has 17 residues. As DNA, the CDR3 is TGTGCCAGCAGTCAACAGGGGGCAAACTCTGGGGCCAACGTCCTGACTTTC. This sequence encodes CASSQQGANSGANVLTF.

The J gene is TRBJ2-3, the V gene TRBV15, with 11 bases identical to TRBD2. CDR1 and CDR2 from the germline V gene are LNHNV and YYDKDF (reference sequence). The length of the CDR3 is 15 residues. The trim removed 5 bases at V and 5 bases at J, leaving 6 bases unmatched. In DNA, the CDR3 is TGTGCCACCAGCTTTATAGCGGGGGGGGTAGATACGCAGTATTTT. Translation: CATSFIAGGVDTQYF.

CDR3 region: CATTGFSANSPLHF. CDR3 DNA sequence: TGCGCCACCACAGGGTTTTCCGCCAATTCACCCCTCCACTTT. The genes are TRBV10-2 and TRBJ1-6; possibly TRBD1 for D (6 bases). This CDR3 is 14 amino acids long. V gave up 10 bases and J gave up 7 bases, with 17 bases separating them. Germline V CDR1 and CDR2: WSHSY, SAAADI.

The rearrangement joins TRBV29-1 to TRBJ1-2; the D gene is possibly TRBD1 (5 bases). The CDR3 runs 11 residues. V gave up 7 bases and J gave up 14 bases, with 20 bases separating them. Germline V gene sequence: CDR1 SQVTM, CDR2 ANQGSEA. CDR3 in amino acids: CSATPTGVTTF. The CDR3 DNA follows: TGCAGCGCCACCCCTACGGGGGTGACAACCTTC.

The genes are TRBV10-3 and TRBJ1-6; possibly TRBD1 for D (5 bases). In germline, CDR1 is ENHRY, CDR2 SYGVKD. The CDR3 consists of 15 residues. V lost 7 bases to trimming and J lost 6 bases, with 16 bases between them. CDR3 DNA sequence: TGTGCCATCAAGGAGCAGGGCCCTCGTAATTCACCCCTCCACTTT. As protein: CAIKEQGPRNSPLHF.

This chain uses TRBV7-2 with TRBJ2-5; maybe TRBD2 (5 bases). The CDR3 covers 12 residues. Germline V gene lookup returns CDR1 SGHTA and CDR2 FQGNSA. V lost 2 bases and J 7 bases, leaving 8 bases between the germline ends. The chain's CDR3 is CASSLFGGTQYF. The CDR3 region has the DNA TGTGCCAGCAGCTTATTCGGAGGGACCCAGTACTTC.

This sequence joins TRBV10-3 and TRBJ2-1; the D call may be TRBD1 or TRBD2 (6 bases each). V dropped 6 bases and J dropped 7 bases, with 16 bases sitting between them. CDR1 ENHRY and CDR2 SYGVKD come from the germline V gene. The CDR3 runs 14 residues. In DNA form, the CDR3 reads TGTGCCATCAGCGAAGGGGGGCGCTTAAATGAGCAGTTCTTC. It codes for CAISEGGRLNEQFF.

As concerns this clone: Other DNA variants within this sample encode the same CDR3. The rearrangement links TRBV7-2 to TRBJ2-7, with no clear D. The CDR3 consists of 12 residues. Germline loops: CDR1 SGHTA, CDR2 FQGNSA. V gave up 4 bases and J gave up 1 base, with 5 bases separating them. The chain's CDR3 is CASSSSSYEQYF. The CDR3 DNA reads as TGTGCCAGCAGCTCCTCGTCCTACGAGCAGTACTTC.

The rearrangement joins TRBV29-1 to TRBJ2-1, with D possibly matching TRBD2 (5 bases). Germline CDR1 SQVTM, CDR2 ANQGSEA. The CDR3 runs to 14 residues. The V end lost 0 bases, the J end lost 12 bases, and 18 bases lay between the germline ends. The CDR3 DNA follows: TGCAGCGTTGAAGATGGAACGTTCGCACTAGGGCAGTTCTTC. This translates into CSVEDGTFALGQFF.

The chain is built from TRBV11-3 and TRBJ2-2; 7 positions match TRBD2. CDR1 is SGHNT and CDR2 is YENEEA in the germline V gene. V shed 0 bases, J shed 4 bases, and the junction held 11 bases outside the gene matches. The CDR3 is made up of 18 amino acids. This CDR3 is CASSLDLIPTGGTGELFF. CDR3 sequence (DNA): TGTGCCAGCAGCTTAGATCTAATTCCCACGGGAGGCACCGGGGAGCTGTTTTTT.